The table lists the clone carrying this TCR beta chain with a count of one. Original methodology: Amplification with reference gene primers provided the estimates of nucleated cell counts. Assay used: immunoSEQ multiplex PCR; TCRdb lists only in-frame clones, some missing. The V and J calls and clone size were taken over from that table, and D and trimming were inferred from the DNA. The sample holds roughly 48,000 clones, roughly 87% seen once. These data belong to a study of blood T cell repertoires in COVID-19. On the study more broadly: Sites in the United States, Italy and Spain provided acute and convalescent COVID-19 samples. From T cells, B-cell-depleted T cells, or PBMCs came the material, which was cDNA or gDNA.

V lost 2 bases, J lost 7 bases, and 22 bases lay in between. This CDR3 contains 17 residues. The V gene's germline CDR1 is KGHSH and CDR2 LQKENI. This clonotype was obtained from a woman older than 75 with acute or convalescent COVID-19. The J gene is TRBJ2-3, the V gene TRBV18, with a tentative D call TRBD1 (6 bases). Sequenced material: peripheral blood. CDR3 sequence reads: CASSPIQGRLLRNTQYF. The CDR3 nucleotides are TGTGCCAGCTCACCAATACAGGGCCGGTTGTTAAGAAATACGCAGTATTTT.